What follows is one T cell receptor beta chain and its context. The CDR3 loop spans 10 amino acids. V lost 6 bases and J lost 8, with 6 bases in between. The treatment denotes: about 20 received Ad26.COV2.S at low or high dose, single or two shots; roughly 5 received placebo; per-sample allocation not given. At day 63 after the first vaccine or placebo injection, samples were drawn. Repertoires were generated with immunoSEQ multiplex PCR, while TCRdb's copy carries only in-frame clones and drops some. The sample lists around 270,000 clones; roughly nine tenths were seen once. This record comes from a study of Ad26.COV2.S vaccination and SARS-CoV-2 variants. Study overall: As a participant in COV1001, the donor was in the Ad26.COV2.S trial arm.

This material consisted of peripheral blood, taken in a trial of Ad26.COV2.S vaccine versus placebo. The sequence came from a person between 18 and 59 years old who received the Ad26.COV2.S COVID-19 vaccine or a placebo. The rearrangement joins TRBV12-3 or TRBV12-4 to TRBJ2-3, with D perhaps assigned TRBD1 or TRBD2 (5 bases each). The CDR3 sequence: CASRGVTQYF. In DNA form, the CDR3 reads TGTGCCAGCAGGGGGGTTACGCAGTATTTT.